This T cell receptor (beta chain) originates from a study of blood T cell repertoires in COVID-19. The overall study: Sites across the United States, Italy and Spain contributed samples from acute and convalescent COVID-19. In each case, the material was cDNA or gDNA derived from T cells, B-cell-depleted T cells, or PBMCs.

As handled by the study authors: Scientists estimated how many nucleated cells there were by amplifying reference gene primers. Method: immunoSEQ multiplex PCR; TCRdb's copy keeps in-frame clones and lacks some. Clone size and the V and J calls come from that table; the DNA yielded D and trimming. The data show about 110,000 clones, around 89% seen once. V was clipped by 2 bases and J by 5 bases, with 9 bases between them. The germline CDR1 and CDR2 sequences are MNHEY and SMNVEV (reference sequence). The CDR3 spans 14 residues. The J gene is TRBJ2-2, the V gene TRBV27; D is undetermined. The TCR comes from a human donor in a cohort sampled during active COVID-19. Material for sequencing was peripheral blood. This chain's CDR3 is CASSLRGGTGELFF. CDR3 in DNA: TGTGCCAGCAGTTTAAGAGGTGGAACCGGGGAGCTGTTTTTT.